This TCR beta chain was captured in a study of Graves' ophthalmopathy and Graves' hyperthyroidism. Study-wide background: Peripheral blood samples were taken at initial diagnosis, before any treatment.

This clonotype was counted a few times. A diagnosis was made from clinical symptoms together with serum thyroxine, TRAb, thyroid ultrasound and orbital computed tomography. Fresh peripheral blood, 8.5 to 10 ml, was the PBMC source. Per the germline V gene, CDR1 is SGDLS and CDR2 is YYNGEE. The CDR3 loop spans 16 amino acids. Trimming left V 4 bases short and J 0 bases short, with 16 bases between. RNA served as the template for amplifying TCR beta CDR3 regions. Following a first-round RT-PCR that used HTBI primers, a second-round multiplex PCR was carried out. Each CDR3 protein gets one entry after TCRdb re-called the multiplex PCR reads with MiXCR. The sample has some 350,000 distinct CDR3 sequences, about a sixth seen once.

This chain uses TRBV9 with TRBJ2-5, with D maybe TRBD2 (6 bases). The sequenced sample was peripheral blood. This TCR was recovered from an adult woman with stable Graves' hyperthyroidism. The CDR3 DNA reads TGTGCCAGCAGCTCAAAAACCGGGACTGACCAAGAGACCCAGTACTTC. It translates to CASSSKTGTDQETQYF. Full variable domain (rest looked up from reference TRBV9 and TRBJ2-5): DSGVTQTPKHLITATGQRVTLRCSPRSGDLSVYWYQQSLDQGLQFLIQYYNGEERAKGNILERFSAQQFPDLHSELNLSSLELGDSALYFCASSSKTGTDQETQYFGPGTRLLVL.